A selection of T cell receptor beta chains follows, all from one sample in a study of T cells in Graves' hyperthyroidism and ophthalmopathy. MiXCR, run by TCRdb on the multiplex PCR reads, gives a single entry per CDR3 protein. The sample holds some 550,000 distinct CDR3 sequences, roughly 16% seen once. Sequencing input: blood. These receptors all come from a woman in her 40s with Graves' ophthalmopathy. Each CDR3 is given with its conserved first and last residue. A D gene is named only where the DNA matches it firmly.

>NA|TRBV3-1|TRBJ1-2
CASSQVAGINGYTF
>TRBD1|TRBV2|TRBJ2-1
CASSGQGSGEQFF
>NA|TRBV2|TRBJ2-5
CASSDWIGASETQYF
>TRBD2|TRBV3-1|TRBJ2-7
CASSQEASGNSYEQYF
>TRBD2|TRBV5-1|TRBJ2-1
CASSHTSGSANEQLF
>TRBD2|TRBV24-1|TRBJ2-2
CATSTAGGGAGELFF
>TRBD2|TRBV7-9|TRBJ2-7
CASSSGAGAVSYEQYF
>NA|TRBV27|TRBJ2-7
CASSSLRAPYEQYF
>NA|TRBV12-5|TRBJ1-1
CASMGFAGVEAFF
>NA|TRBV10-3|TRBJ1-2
CAISELSWRDGYTF
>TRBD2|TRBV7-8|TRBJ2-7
CASAGGYEQYF
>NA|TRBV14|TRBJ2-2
CASSQVSRTGELFF
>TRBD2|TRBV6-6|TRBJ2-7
CASTYSTSGRPYEQYF
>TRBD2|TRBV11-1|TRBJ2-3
CASSIALAGTTDTQYF
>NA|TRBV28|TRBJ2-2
CASSLLTGELFF
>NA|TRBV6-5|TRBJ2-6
CASSLEGSTGANVLTF
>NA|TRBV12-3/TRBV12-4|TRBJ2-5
CASSFEGYGQETQYF
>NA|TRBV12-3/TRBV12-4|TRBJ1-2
CASSPAFGSYGYTF
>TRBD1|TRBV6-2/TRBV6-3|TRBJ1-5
CASCKAGGSNQPQHF
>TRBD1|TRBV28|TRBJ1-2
CASRTVGQGAWGGYTF
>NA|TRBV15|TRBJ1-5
CATSREGQGRQPQHF
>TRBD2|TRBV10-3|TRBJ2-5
CAISELAGYQETQYF
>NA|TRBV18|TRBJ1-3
CTSSPPQYYTSGNTIYF
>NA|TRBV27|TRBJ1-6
CASSSLISPLHF
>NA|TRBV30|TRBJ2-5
CACTPAGSQETQYF
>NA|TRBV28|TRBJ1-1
CASSAPGGADTEAFF
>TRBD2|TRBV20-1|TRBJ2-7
CSASMLGTSGDLYEQYF
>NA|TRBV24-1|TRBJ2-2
CATAKSSANTGELFF
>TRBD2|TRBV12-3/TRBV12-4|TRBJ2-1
CASGGLSGVSGNEQFF
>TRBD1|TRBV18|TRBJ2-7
CASSPPGGQGANEQYF
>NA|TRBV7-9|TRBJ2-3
CASSWGGPSTDTQYF
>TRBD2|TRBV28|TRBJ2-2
CASSAGGADGGLSF
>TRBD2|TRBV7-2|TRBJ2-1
CASSLGGLVNNEQFF
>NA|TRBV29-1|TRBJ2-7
CSVDCRDIRTYEQYF
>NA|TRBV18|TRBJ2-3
CASSPIRSADTQYF
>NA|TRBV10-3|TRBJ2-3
CAISESNLGPGTDTQYF
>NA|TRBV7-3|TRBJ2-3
CASSLGGRGDTQYF
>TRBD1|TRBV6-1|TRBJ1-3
CASGEAGQGSGNTIYF
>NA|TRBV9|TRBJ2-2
CASSASVNTGELFF
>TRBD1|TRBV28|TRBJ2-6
CASNRPWTGLDGANVLTF
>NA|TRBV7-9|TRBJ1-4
CASSPTGGHNEKLFF
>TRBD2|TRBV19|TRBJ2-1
CASSRGKGSGRIYNEQFF
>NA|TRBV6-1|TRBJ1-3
CASSLDASSGNTIYF
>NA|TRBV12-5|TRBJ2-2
CASGFGMNTGELFF
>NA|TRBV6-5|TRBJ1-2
CASSYSERDYGYTF
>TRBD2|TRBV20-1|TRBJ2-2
CSVPGGGSYTGELFF
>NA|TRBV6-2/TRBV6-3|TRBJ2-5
CASSYSRGDQETQYF
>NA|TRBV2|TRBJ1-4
CASSAQGHEKLFF